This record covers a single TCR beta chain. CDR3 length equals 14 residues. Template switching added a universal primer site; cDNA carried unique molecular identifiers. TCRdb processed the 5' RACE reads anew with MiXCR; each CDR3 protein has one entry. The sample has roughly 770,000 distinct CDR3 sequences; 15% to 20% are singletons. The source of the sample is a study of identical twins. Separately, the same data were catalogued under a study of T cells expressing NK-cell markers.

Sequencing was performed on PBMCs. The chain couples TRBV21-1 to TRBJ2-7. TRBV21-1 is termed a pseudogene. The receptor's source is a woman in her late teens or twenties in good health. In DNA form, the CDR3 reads TGTGCCAGCAGCAAAGAGGGAGCCACCTACGAGCAGTACTTC. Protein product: CASSKEGATYEQYF.